Sequencing of this TCR beta chain was carried out in a study of beta chain features in type 1 diabetes. Study outcomes and limitations: The naive, central memory and Treg TCRB repertoires looked more alike in patients than they did in healthy donors. Junctions at VDJ sites from type 1 diabetes patients had fewer insertions and more deletions. Within each of all four CD4+ subsets, Type 1 diabetes patients had TCRB CDR3s that were moderately but significantly shorter.

Worth noting for this clone: The antigen is not known.

The CDR3 totals 15 residues. CDR1 is SGHRS and CDR2 is YFSETQ in the germline V gene. Trimming cost V 0 bases and J 4 bases, with 11 bases left between them. Reverse transcribing all isolated RNA meant expressed TCRB transcripts were sequenced. TCRdb's table, derived via immunoSEQ multiplex PCR, lists solely in-frame clones and lacks some. The sample consists of hundreds of thousands of clones, approximately 16% of them appearing once. This TCR was recovered from a young man with type 1 diabetes. Input material: naive CD4+ T cells from blood. The chain employs TRBV5-1 and TRBJ2-1, with D possibly TRBD1 on 5 matching bases. CDR3 region: CASSLGQGTYNEQFF. CDR3 bases: TGCGCCAGCAGCTTGGGCCAGGGAACGTACAATGAGCAGTTCTTC.